This T cell receptor beta chain was obtained from a study of blood T cell repertoires in COVID-19. Study summary: COVID-19 samples, acute and convalescent, were from the United States, Italy and Spain.

All enrollees were about 18 to 89 years old and from about 25 US areas. Participants were placed into cohorts based on the clinical history they reported. The CDR3 runs to 13 residues. Germline values: CDR1 LNHDA, CDR2 SQIVND (reference sequence). V was clipped by 6 bases and J by 7 bases, with 10 bases between them. The repertoire was sequenced with immunoSEQ multiplex PCR; TCRdb's copy has only in-frame clones and lacks some. The sample includes some 170,000 clones, approximately 85% of them seen just once. This clone was observed a few times. The chain links TRBV19 to TRBJ1-6, with D possibly TRBD1 on 6 matching bases. This TCR was recovered from a man between 40 and 49 years old who had recovered from COVID-19. The sample was PBMCs or T cells enriched from blood (not recorded which). CDR3 DNA: TGTGCCAGTAGAAGGACAGTCAATTCACCCCTCCACTTT. Amino acids: CASRRTVNSPLHF.